Presented here are 9 T cell receptor beta chains from one specimen sequenced in a study of blood T cell repertoires in COVID-19 (dated by TCRdb to the early 2020s). The library was prepared using the immunoSEQ multiplex PCR assay. TCRdb's version of the immuneACCESS table is confined to in-frame rearrangements and falls short of the full clone set. An unresolved V gene accounts for under half of the shortfall where checked; the remainder is of unknown origin. Recorded for this sample are roughly 200,000 clones; 70% to 90% of them occurred a single time. The ten largest clones capture approximately 5.6% of the sample. Sequences were obtained from peripheral blood. These receptors were taken from a middle-aged man with active or convalescent COVID-19.

The rearrangement uses TRBV7-9 and TRBJ1-2; D is undetermined. CDR3 length: 13 residues. The germline V gene encodes CDR1 SEHNR and CDR2 FQNEAQ (reference sequence). V lost 5 bases to trimming and J lost 7 bases, with 14 bases between them. CDR3 in DNA: TGTGCCAGCAGCCGCGCTGGTTTCTCTGGCTACACCTTC. Protein sequence: CASSRAGFSGYTF.

The chain links TRBV10-3 to TRBJ2-7, with D maybe TRBD1 (5 bases). The CDR3 is 13 amino acids. V gave up 6 bases and J gave up 3 bases, with 12 bases separating them. Germline assignment: CDR1 ENHRY and CDR2 SYGVKD. CDR3 sequence: CAIRAGSVYEQYF. In nucleotides, the CDR3 is TGTGCCATCAGAGCAGGGTCGGTCTACGAGCAGTACTTC.

This clone was picked up one time. The chain combines TRBV7-9 with TRBJ2-7, with D possibly being TRBD1 (8 bases). The CDR3 contains 14 residues. The V end was cut by 5 bases, the J end by 2 bases, with 13 bases between. Per germline, CDR1 SEHNR and CDR2 FQNEAQ (reference sequence). The CDR3 region has the DNA TGTGCCAGCAGCCCACAGGGGGGGACCTACGAGCAGTACTTC. It is translated as CASSPQGGTYEQYF. The complete variable domain, with remaining parts taken from reference TRBV7-9 and TRBJ2-7, reads DTGVSQNPRHKITKRGQNVTFRCDPISEHNRLYWYRQTLGQGPEFLTYFQNEAQLEKSRLLSDRFSAERPKGSFSTLEIQRTEQGDSAMYLCASSPQGGTYEQYFGPGTRLTVT.

A note on this clone: Mismatch with germline at one junction end may stem from a read error. This chain joins TRBV20-1 and TRBJ1-2; no firm D call. The length of the CDR3 is 11 residues. The germline V gene has CDR1 DFQATT and CDR2 SNEGSKA (reference sequence). CDR3 sequence: CSGLHQSAQNF. The CDR3, as DNA: TGCAGTGGCCTCCATCAGTCTGCACAGAACTTC.

This clone has just one count. The J gene is TRBJ2-4, the V gene TRBV6-1; 7 nucleotides line up with TRBD1. CDR3 length: 14 residues. Germline CDR1 MNHNS, CDR2 SASEGT. Losses at the gene ends were 2 bases for V and 5 bases for J; bases not matched to a gene: 3. The CDR3 DNA sequence: TGTGCCAGCAGTGAATGGGGACAGCAAAACATTCAGTACTTC. This translates into CASSEWGQQNIQYF.

The V and J genes are TRBV5-1 and TRBJ2-1, with unresolved D. Trimming left V 0 bases short and J 6 bases short, with 13 bases between. The CDR3 has 15 residues. Germline values: CDR1 SGHRS, CDR2 YFSETQ. This CDR3 is CASSLDGSPGNEQFF. The CDR3 nucleotides read TGCGCCAGCAGCTTGGATGGTAGCCCTGGCAATGAGCAGTTCTTC.

The chain is built from TRBV25-1 and TRBJ2-7; 11 bases fit TRBD1. With 5 bases clipped from V and 5 bases from J, the junction kept 8 bases outside the gene matches. This CDR3 is built from 15 residues. In germline, CDR1 is MGHDK, CDR2 SYGVNS. DNA for the CDR3: TGTGCCAGCAGTAAGGGACAGGGGGACGTGGACGAGCAGTACTTC. Translating gives CASSKGQGDVDEQYF.

J is TRBJ1-5 and V is TRBV27, with D possibly TRBD1 on 6 matching bases. The CDR3 covers 15 residues. Trimming took off 8 bases at V and 0 bases at J, with 14 bases between the two ends. Germline V gene lookup returns CDR1 MNHEY and CDR2 SMNVEV (reference sequence). The CDR3 loop reads CASGGHRDSNQPQHF. CDR3 sequence (DNA): TGTGCCAGCGGCGGGCACAGGGATAGCAATCAGCCCCAGCATTTT.

The chain carries TRBV2 and TRBJ1-1, with D possibly matching TRBD1 (5 bases). Germline CDR1 SNHLY, CDR2 FYNNEI. Trimming took 7 bases from V and 1 from J, leaving 10 bases between them. This CDR3 has 13 residues. The CDR3 nucleotides are TGTGCCAGCACTCTGGGGCGGAACACTGAAGCTTTCTTT. Its translation is CASTLGRNTEAFF.